This TCR beta chain was obtained from a study of tumor-infiltrating lymphocytes in primary liver carcinoma. As for the study in general: Men as well as women, aged 30 to 69 years, made up the patients. Samples had roughly 3.65 to 8 million productive TCRbeta reads, comparable between tissue types.

Total RNA amounting to 450 to 550 ng was the source from which TCR beta cDNA was made with a constant-region primer. Three nested multiplex PCR rounds of slightly modified ARM-PCR generated TCR beta libraries. TRBV1-TRBV30 forward and Cbeta reverse primers drove the first two approximately 11-cycle rounds. Each CDR3 protein gets one entry after TCRdb re-called the multiplex PCR reads with MiXCR. The repertoire holds some 110,000 distinct CDR3 sequences, 80% to 85% seen once, with more than 15% in the top ten. V lost 4 bases and J 10 bases, leaving 17 bases between the germline ends. The CDR3 has 13 residues. In germline, CDR1 is MDHEN, CDR2 SYDVKM. The study co-extracted DNA and RNA from 20-30 mg of unsorted bulk tissue. This clonotype was observed many times.

This clonotype was sampled from a man in his forties with primary liver carcinoma and hepatitis B virus infection. The V and J genes are TRBV28 and TRBJ2-7; D remains unclear. Sequenced input: liver tumor tissue from sampling region 3. Subset noted: tumor region T3, left-lateral pole. The CDR3 sequence: CASSSGSNGFQYF. In DNA form, the CDR3 reads TGTGCCAGCAGTTCGGGTAGTAACGGGTTCCAGTACTTC.